The rows below give T cell receptor beta chains drawn from one sample of a study of T-cell memory formation after mild COVID-19. From the 5' RACE reads, TCRdb called clonotypes with MiXCR, one entry per CDR3 protein. This table has fewer than 450,000 distinct CDR3 sequences, 20% to 30% appearing once. Sample: PBMCs or a T cell subset sorted from them (not recorded which). These receptors all come from an adult woman who had mild COVID-19 (a few samples of this study predate the infection). Cell type and time point are not known. The CDR3 runs from the conserved cysteine through the conserved F or W. The D gene is left open where the match is weak. A clone size is listed for some rows: how often the clone was seen (once, few, many), or a class if it is expanded.

d_call clone_size j_call v_call cdr3_nt cdr3_aa
TRBD2 NA TRBJ2-1 TRBV7-6 TGTGCCAGCAGCTTATTAGCGGGGGGCCGAGATGAGCAGTTCTTC CASSLLAGGRDEQFF
TRBD1 NA TRBJ2-7 TRBV29-1 TGCAGCGTTAACGACAGGGGGCGTCCCGAGCAGTACTTC CSVNDRGRPEQYF
TRBD2 NA TRBJ2-7 TRBV5-1 TGCGCCAGCAGCTTGGGGGCCGGGGGGTCAGCCTCCTACGAGCAGTACTTC CASSLGAGGSASYEQYF
TRBD2 few TRBJ2-7 TRBV6-5 TGTGCCAGCAGCCGGACTAGCTCGTTGTCCTACGAGCAGTACTTC CASSRTSSLSYEQYF
TRBD2 many TRBJ2-3 TRBV11-2 TGTGCCAGCAGCTCACTAGCGGGGGGCGGAGATACGCAGTATTTT CASSSLAGGGDTQYF
TRBD1 few TRBJ1-1 TRBV7-2 TGTGCCAGCAGCCCGGACAGGGGGAGCACTGAAGCTTTCTTT CASSPDRGSTEAFF
NA NA TRBJ1-1 TRBV9 TGTGCCAGCAGCGTTCAGGGTTGGAGCACTGAAGCTTTCTTT CASSVQGWSTEAFF
TRBD2 few TRBJ2-5 TRBV7-9 TGTGCCAGCAGCTTACCATACGGGAGGGAATCGGAGACCCAGTACTTC CASSLPYGRESETQYF
TRBD2 few TRBJ2-2 TRBV5-6 TGTGCCAGCAGCCCCAACCCGACTAGCGCGACCGGGGAGCTGTTTTTT CASSPNPTSATGELFF
NA NA TRBJ2-3 TRBV2 TGTGCCAGCAGTGGAGGGCGGTCAACTAGCACAGATACGCAGTATTTT CASSGGRSTSTDTQYF
NA few TRBJ2-1 TRBV6-2/TRBV6-3 TGTGCCAGCGCTACGAAGGTCTACAATGAGCAGTTCTTC CASATKVYNEQFF
NA NA TRBJ2-7 TRBV18 TGTGCCAGCTCACCACCCGGCAGGGGGGGCGAGCAGTACTTC CASSPPGRGGEQYF
TRBD1 NA TRBJ2-3 TRBV27 TGTGCCAGCAGCCTGACAGGGTTCGGTGCTTTCACAGATACGCAGTATTTT CASSLTGFGAFTDTQYF
TRBD2 NA TRBJ2-2 TRBV6-1 TGTGCCAGCAGGGTGACTAGCGGGTCCACCGGGGAGCTGTTTTTT CASRVTSGSTGELFF
NA NA TRBJ2-2 TRBV6-6 TGTGCCAGCAGTTACGGACAGAAAAAGCCCGGGGAGCTGTTTTTT CASSYGQKKPGELFF
TRBD1 few TRBJ2-4 TRBV7-6 TGTGCCAGCAGCCCCGGACAGGGGAGGTCCAAAAACATTCAGTACTTC CASSPGQGRSKNIQYF
TRBD2 few TRBJ2-7 TRBV3-1 TGTGCCAGCAGCCAAGAAGAGCACGGGAGGGGCCACGAGCAGTACTTC CASSQEEHGRGHEQYF
TRBD2 NA TRBJ2-7 TRBV12-3/TRBV12-4 TGTGCCAGCAGTTTATCGTTACGGGGACTAGCGGGAGATCTAGACGAGCAGTACTTC CASSLSLRGLAGDLDEQYF
NA few TRBJ2-3 TRBV29-1 TGCAGCCCACCGGTTGCGGGGAAGGCCACAGATACGCAGTATTTT CSPPVAGKATDTQYF
NA few TRBJ1-2 TRBV7-8 TGTGCCAGCAGCACATACAGGCGTCCAGCTAACTATGGCTACACCTTC CASSTYRRPANYGYTF
NA NA TRBJ1-4 TRBV5-4 TGTGCCAGCAGCCCAGGACAGTCAAATGAAAAACTGTTTTTT CASSPGQSNEKLFF
TRBD2 few TRBJ2-3 TRBV3-1 TGTGCCAGCAGCCACTCAAGGGACTATTCAGATACGCAGTATTTT CASSHSRDYSDTQYF
NA few TRBJ2-2 TRBV24-1 TGTGCCACCAGTGATTCCCTTAGGCCGGGGGCTAGGGAGCTGTTTTTT CATSDSLRPGARELFF
NA NA TRBJ2-2 TRBV4-2 TGTGCCAGCAGCCAAGGCTTCTTTCGGACACTCTCCACCGGGGAGCTGTTTTTT CASSQGFFRTLSTGELFF
TRBD1 once TRBJ1-2 TRBV7-8 TGTGCCAGCAGCCTGTGGACAGGGGGCTATGGCTACACCTTC CASSLWTGGYGYTF
NA few TRBJ2-5 TRBV20-1 TGCAGTGCTAGACTACAAGAGACCCAGTACTTC CSARLQETQYF
NA NA TRBJ2-1 TRBV7-9 TGTGCCAGCAGCCCCATCTTGATCCGCCCTCCGTTCTTC CASSPILIRPPFF